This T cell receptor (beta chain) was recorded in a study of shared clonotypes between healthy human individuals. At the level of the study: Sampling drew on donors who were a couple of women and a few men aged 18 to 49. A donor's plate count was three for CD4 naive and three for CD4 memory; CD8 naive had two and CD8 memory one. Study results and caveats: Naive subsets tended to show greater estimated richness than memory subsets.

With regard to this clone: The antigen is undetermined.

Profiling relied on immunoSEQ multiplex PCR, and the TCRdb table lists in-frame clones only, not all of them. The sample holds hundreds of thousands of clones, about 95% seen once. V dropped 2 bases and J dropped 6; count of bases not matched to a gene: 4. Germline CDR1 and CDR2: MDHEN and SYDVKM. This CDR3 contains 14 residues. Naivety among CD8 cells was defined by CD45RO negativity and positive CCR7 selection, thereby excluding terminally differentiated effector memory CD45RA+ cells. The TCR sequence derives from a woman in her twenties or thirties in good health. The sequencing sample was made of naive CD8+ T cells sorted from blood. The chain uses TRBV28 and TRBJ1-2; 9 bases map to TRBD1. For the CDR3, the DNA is TGTGCCAGCAGTTTAACAGGGGGCGCGAATGGCTACACCTTC. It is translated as CASSLTGGANGYTF.